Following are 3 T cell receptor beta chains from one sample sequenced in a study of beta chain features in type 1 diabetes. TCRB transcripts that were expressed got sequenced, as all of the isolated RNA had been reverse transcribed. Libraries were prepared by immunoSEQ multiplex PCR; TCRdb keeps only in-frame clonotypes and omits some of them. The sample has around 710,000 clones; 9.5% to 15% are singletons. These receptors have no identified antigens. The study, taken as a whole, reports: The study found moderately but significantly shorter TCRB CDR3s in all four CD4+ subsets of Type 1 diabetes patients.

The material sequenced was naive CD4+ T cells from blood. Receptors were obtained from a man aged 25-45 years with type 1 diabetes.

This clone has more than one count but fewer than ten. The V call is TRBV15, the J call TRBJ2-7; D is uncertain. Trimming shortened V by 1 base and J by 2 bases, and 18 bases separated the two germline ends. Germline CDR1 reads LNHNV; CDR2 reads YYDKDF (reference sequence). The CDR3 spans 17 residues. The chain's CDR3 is CATSRGIGSSVAYEQYF. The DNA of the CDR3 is TGTGCCACCAGCAGAGGTATCGGGTCAAGTGTCGCCTACGAGCAGTACTTC.

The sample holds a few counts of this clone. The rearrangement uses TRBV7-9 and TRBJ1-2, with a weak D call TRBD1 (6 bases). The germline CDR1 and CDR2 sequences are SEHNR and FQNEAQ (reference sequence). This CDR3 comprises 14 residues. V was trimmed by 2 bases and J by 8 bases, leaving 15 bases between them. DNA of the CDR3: TGTGCCAGCAGCTTAACGGGGGCTCCTTGGGGCTACACCTTC. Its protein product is CASSLTGAPWGYTF. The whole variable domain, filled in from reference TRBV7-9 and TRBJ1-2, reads DTGVSQNPRHKITKRGQNVTFRCDPISEHNRLYWYRQTLGQGPEFLTYFQNEAQLEKSRLLSDRFSAERPKGSFSTLEIQRTEQGDSAMYLCASSLTGAPWGYTFGSGTRLTVV.

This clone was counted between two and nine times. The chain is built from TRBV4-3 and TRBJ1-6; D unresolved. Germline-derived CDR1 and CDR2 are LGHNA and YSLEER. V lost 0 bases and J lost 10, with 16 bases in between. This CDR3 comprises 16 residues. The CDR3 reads CASSQDPRGSTSPLHF. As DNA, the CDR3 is TGCGCCAGCAGCCAAGATCCTAGAGGGTCTACATCACCCCTCCACTTT.